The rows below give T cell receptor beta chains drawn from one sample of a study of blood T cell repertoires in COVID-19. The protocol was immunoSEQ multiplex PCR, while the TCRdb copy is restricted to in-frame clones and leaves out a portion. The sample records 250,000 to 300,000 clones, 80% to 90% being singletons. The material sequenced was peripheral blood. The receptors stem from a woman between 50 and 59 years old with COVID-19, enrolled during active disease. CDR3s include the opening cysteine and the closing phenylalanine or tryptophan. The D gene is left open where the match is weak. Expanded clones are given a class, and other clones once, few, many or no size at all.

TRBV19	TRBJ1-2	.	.	TGTGCCACCATGGGTCGGCGGTATGGCGGGTACACCTTC	CATMGRRYGGYTF
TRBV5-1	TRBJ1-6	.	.	TGCGCCAGCAGCTTGGAGGGCCAGGGAAATTCACCCCTCCACTTT	CASSLEGQGNSPLHF
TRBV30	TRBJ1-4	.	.	TGTGCCTGGAATGGTGATCCAGGAACTAATGAAAAACTGTTTTTT	CAWNGDPGTNEKLFF
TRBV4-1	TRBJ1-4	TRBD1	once	TGCGCCAGCAGACCAGACCCTCGACAGGGCGATAATGAAAAACTGTTTTTT	CASRPDPRQGDNEKLFF
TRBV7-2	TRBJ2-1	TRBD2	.	TGTGCCAGCAGCTACGATAGCGGGAGTAATTACAATGAGCAGTTCTTC	CASSYDSGSNYNEQFF
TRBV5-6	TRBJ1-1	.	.	TGTGCCAGCAGCTTGTATCAATTGCGTTCGAACACTGAAGCTTTCTTT	CASSLYQLRSNTEAFF
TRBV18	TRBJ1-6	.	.	TGTGCCAGCTCACCACTTGGGAGCTTAACCGATAATTCACCCCTCCACTTT	CASSPLGSLTDNSPLHF
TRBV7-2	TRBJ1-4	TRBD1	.	TGTGCCAGCAGCTTCGGACAGGGGTGGGCTAATGAAAAACTGTTTTTT	CASSFGQGWANEKLFF
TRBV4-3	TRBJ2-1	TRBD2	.	TGCGCCAGCAGCCAAGAAACTAGCGGGAACCCCCCGGGGGGTGAGCAGTTCTTC	CASSQETSGNPPGGEQFF
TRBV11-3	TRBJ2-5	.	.	TGTGCCAGCAGCTCCAGGGGGCGGGAGTGGGAGACCCAGTACTTC	CASSSRGREWETQYF
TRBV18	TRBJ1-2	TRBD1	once	TGTGCCAGCTCACCACTCGAGGGGGCGCCTAGTTATGGCTACACCTTC	CASSPLEGAPSYGYTF
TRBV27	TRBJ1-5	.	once	TGTGCCAGCAGCCCTATGGAGGAGAGCAATCAGCCCCAGCATTTT	CASSPMEESNQPQHF
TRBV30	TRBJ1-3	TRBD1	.	TGTGCCTGCAGCCGGGACAGGGGTGTTAGAAACACCATATATTTT	CACSRDRGVRNTIYF
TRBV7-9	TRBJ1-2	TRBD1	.	TGTGCCAGCAGCAAGGACAGGGGTGGATATGGCTACATCTTC	CASSKDRGGYGYIF
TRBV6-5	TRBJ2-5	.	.	TGTGCCAGCAGTTACTCGGTCACTGCAACCCATCGGACCCAGTACTTC	CASSYSVTATHRTQYF
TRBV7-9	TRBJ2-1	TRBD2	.	TGTGCCAGCAGCAAAGGCTCCTCTAGCGGGAGGCCCGGGGAGCAGTTCTTC	CASSKGSSSGRPGEQFF
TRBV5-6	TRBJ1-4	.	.	TGTGCCAGCAGCCTACGGACAGTAACTAATGAAAAACTGTTTTTT	CASSLRTVTNEKLFF
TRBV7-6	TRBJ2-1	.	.	TGTGCCAGCAGGGCTAGGAATGAGCAGTTCTTC	CASRARNEQFF
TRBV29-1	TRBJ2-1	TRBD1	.	TGCAGCGCATACAGGGGAAGCAATGAGCAGTTCTTC	CSAYRGSNEQFF
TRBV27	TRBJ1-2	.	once	TGTGCCAGCAGTTTGGGGCAGGGCTATGGCTACACCTTC	CASSLGQGYGYTF